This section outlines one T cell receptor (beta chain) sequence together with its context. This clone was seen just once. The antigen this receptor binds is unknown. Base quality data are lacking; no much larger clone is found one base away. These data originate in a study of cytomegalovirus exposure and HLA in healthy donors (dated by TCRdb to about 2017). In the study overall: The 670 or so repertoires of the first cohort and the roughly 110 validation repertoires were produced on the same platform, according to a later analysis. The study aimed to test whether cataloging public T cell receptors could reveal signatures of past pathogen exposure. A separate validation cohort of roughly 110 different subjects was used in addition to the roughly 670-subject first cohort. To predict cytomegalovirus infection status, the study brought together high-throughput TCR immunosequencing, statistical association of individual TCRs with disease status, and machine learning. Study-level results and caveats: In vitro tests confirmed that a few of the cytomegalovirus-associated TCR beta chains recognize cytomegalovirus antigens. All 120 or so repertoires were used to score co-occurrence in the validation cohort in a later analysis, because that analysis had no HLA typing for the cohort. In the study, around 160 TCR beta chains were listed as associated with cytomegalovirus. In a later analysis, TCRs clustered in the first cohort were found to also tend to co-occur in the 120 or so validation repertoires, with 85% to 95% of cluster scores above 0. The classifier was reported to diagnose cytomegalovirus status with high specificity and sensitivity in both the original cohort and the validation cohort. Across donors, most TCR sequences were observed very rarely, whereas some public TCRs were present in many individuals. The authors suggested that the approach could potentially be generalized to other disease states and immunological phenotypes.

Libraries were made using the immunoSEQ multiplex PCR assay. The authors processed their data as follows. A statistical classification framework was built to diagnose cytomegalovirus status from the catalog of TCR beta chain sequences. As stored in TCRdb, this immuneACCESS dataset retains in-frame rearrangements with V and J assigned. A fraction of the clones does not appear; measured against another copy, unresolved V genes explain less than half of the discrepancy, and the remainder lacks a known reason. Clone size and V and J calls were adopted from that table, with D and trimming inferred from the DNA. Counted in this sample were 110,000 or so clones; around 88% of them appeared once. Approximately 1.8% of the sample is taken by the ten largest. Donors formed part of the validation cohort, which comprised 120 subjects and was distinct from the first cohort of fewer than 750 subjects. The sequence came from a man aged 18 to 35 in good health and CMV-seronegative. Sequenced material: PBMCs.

DNA sequence: TGTGCCAGCAGTCCTTGGGGCCCAGCGAACACTGAAGCTTTCTTT. It encodes CASSPWGPANTEAFF. The receptor chain draws on TRBV27 and TRBJ1-1; a tentative D call is TRBD1 (5 bases match). The germline V gene (reference sequence) supplies CDR1 MNHEY and CDR2 SMNVEV. From its cysteine to its phenylalanine, the CDR3 spans 15 amino acids. Just CDR3 DNA is preserved here, 45 bases in frame from base 1. V loses 5 bases of germline sequence and J loses 1 base, and the interval between the two ends is 14 bases.